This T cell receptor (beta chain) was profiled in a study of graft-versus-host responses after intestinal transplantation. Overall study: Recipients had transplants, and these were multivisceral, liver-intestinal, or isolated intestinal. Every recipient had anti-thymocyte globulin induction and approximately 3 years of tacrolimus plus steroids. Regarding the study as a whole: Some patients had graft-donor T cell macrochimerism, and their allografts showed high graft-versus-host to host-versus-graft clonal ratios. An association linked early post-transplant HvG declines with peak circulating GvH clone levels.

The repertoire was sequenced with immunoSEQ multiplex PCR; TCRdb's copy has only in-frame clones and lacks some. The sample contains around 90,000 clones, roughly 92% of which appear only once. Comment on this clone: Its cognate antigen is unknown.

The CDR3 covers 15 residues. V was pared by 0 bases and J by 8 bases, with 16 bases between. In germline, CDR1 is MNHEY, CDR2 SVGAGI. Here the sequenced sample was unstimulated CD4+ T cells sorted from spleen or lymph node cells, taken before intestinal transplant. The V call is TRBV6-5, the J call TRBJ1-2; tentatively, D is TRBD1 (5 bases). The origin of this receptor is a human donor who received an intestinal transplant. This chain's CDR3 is CASSYSTAGRGGYTF. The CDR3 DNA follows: TGTGCCAGCAGTTACTCGACAGCCGGGCGCGGCGGCTACACCTTC.